What follows are 26 T cell receptor beta chains derived from one specimen sequenced in a study of Graves' ophthalmopathy and Graves' hyperthyroidism. The authors amplified TCR beta CDR3 regions, and they did so from RNA transcripts for repertoire sequencing. Second-round multiplex PCR came after first-round RT-PCR with HTBI primers. MiXCR, run by TCRdb on the multiplex PCR reads, gives a single entry per CDR3 protein. The table has under 200,000 distinct CDR3 sequences, 30% to 45% seen once; the top ten hold 4.5% to 6%. The sequenced sample was peripheral blood. Every receptor here comes from a woman in her forties with Graves' ophthalmopathy.

This clonotype was picked up a small number of times. The chain combines TRBV12-3 or TRBV12-4 with TRBJ1-1; D is undetermined. This CDR3 has 13 residues. V was cut by 3 bases and J by 4 bases, with 9 bases left in between. CDR3 coding DNA: TGTGCCAGCAGTTTCGGGGTCAGCACTGAAGCTTTCTTT. This gives the protein CASSFGVSTEAFF.

This clonotype has ten or more counts. This sequence joins TRBV3-1 and TRBJ1-2; D perhaps matches TRBD1 (5 bases). The CDR3 is made up of 14 amino acids. V was cut by 4 bases and J by 8 bases, with 17 bases left in between. CDR1 is LGHDT and CDR2 is YNNKEL in the germline V gene (reference sequence). Here the CDR3 reads CASSLTNWGLGYTF. CDR3 in DNA: TGTGCCAGCAGCCTCACCAATTGGGGGTTGGGCTACACCTTC.

In nucleotides, the CDR3 is TGTGCCAGCAGCCGGGGGGCCTCGAGCTCCTACGAGCAGTACTTC. Translation gives CASSRGASSSYEQYF. The V and J genes are TRBV12-3 or TRBV12-4 and TRBJ2-7; weak D call: TRBD2 (7 bases). Trimming left V 6 bases short and J 0 bases short, with 15 bases between. This CDR3 spans 15 amino acids.

This clonotype showed up many times. This chain joins TRBV2 and TRBJ1-1; no clear D gene. Trimming stripped 6 bases from V and 4 bases from J, with 12 bases between. This CDR3 has 13 residues. Germline CDR1 is SNHLY and CDR2 is FYNNEI. This CDR3 is CASSKLQATEAFF. The DNA for the CDR3 is TGTGCCAGCAGCAAGCTCCAGGCCACTGAAGCTTTCTTT.

The table lists this clonotype with a count of one. V and J are TRBV6-5 and TRBJ1-5; D is unresolved. Looked up from germline, CDR1 is MNHEY and CDR2 is SVGAGI. Trimming removed 4 bases at V and 0 bases at J, with 16 bases between. The CDR3 is 17 residues long. CDR3 nucleotide sequence: TGTGCCAGCAGTTTGAGAAAGAGTCTCTATAGCAATCAGCCCCAGCATTTT. Translation gives CASSLRKSLYSNQPQHF.

At least ten counts were recorded for this clonotype. This chain connects TRBV6-5 to TRBJ2-5, with D possibly called TRBD1 or TRBD2 (5 bases each). V lost 0 bases and J lost 4, with 9 bases in between. CDR3 length equals 14 residues. CDR1 MNHEY and CDR2 SVGAGI come from the germline V gene. Here the CDR3 reads CASSYSGVGETQYF. As DNA, the CDR3 is TGTGCCAGCAGTTACTCGGGGGTGGGAGAGACCCAGTACTTC.

This clonotype was seen many times. The CDR3 is CSARSQLGAFF. CDR3 sequence (DNA): TGCAGTGCTAGAAGTCAGCTGGGCGCTTTCTTT. This chain uses TRBV20-1 with TRBJ1-1; no clear D gene. This CDR3 has 11 residues. Germline loops: CDR1 DFQATT, CDR2 SNEGSKA (reference sequence). The V and J ends lost 2 bases and 11 bases respectively, with 12 bases between them.

CDR3 loop: CASSSTKTQYF. DNA for the CDR3: TGTGCCAGCAGCTCAACGAAGACCCAGTACTTC. This sequence joins TRBV7-2 and TRBJ2-5; D unresolved. This CDR3 is built from 11 residues. V lost 4 bases and J 6 bases, leaving 6 bases between the germline ends. Germline V gene data show CDR1 as SGHTA and CDR2 as FQGNSA.

This clonotype has a count of ten or more. The rearrangement uses TRBV7-9 and TRBJ2-7; D is perhaps TRBD1 (5 bases). This CDR3 comprises 16 residues. Between the trimmed V and J ends, which lost 4 bases and 2 bases, there was a span of 18 bases. Germline CDR1 reads SEHNR; CDR2 reads FQNEAQ (reference sequence). CDR3 region: CASSSTGPGPTYEQYF. For the CDR3, the DNA is TGTGCCAGCAGCTCAACCGGCCCAGGGCCTACCTACGAGCAGTACTTC.

This clonotype was seen repeatedly, ten times or more. A much larger clone sits a single nucleotide away, making a read error possible. V is TRBV28 and J is TRBJ2-5; 12 nucleotides match TRBD1. The CDR3 contains 20 residues. The germline gives CDR1 MDHEN, CDR2 SYDVKM. With 5 bases clipped from V and 0 bases from J, the junction kept 16 bases outside the gene matches. CDR3: CASSPPSGTGGSLYQETQYF. DNA for the CDR3: TGTGCCAGCAGTCCCCCGTCCGGGACAGGGGGCTCCTTGTACCAAGAGACCCAGTACTTC.

This clonotype was seen repeatedly, ten times or more. The V call is TRBV12-3 or TRBV12-4, the J call TRBJ1-3; D is undetermined. V lost 6 bases to trimming and J lost 4 bases, with 10 bases between them. The length of the CDR3 is 13 residues. CDR3 bases: TGTGCCAGCAGACCGACCGCCGGAAACACCATATATTTT. This translates into CASRPTAGNTIYF.

The V and J genes are TRBV27 and TRBJ2-2; TRBD2 matches 7 bases. CDR3 length equals 17 residues. J gave up 2 bases and V 7 bases, and 13 bases lay outside the gene matches. Germline lookup yields CDR1 MNHEY and CDR2 SMNVEV (reference sequence). The CDR3 DNA follows: TGTGCCAGCAACCTGATGGGGCTAGCGGTCAACACCGGGGAGCTGTTTTTT. Residues: CASNLMGLAVNTGELFF.

This clonotype came up many times. V gene TRBV20-1 combines with J gene TRBJ1-1; D gene unclear. The germline V gene has CDR1 DFQATT and CDR2 SNEGSKA (reference sequence). Between the trimmed V and J ends, which lost 1 base and 8 bases, there was a span of 2 bases. The CDR3 is 9 residues long. CDR3 sequence reads: CSARVEAFF. The CDR3 DNA is TGCAGTGCTAGAGTAGAAGCTTTCTTT.

This clonotype occurred many times. The chain combines TRBV29-1 with TRBJ2-7; 8 nucleotides line up with TRBD1. With V trimmed by 4 bases and J by 5 bases, 4 bases remained unmatched. Per germline, CDR1 SQVTM and CDR2 ANQGSEA. The CDR3 is 12 amino acids. CDR3 amino acids: CSVGQGNNEQYF. As DNA, the CDR3 is TGCAGCGTTGGACAGGGGAACAACGAGCAGTACTTC.

In this sample, this clonotype turned up many times. The chain has TRBV2 and TRBJ1-2; maybe TRBD1 (6 bases). The germline CDR1 and CDR2 sequences are SNHLY and FYNNEI. CDR3 size: 15 residues. V was cut by 6 bases and J by 0 bases, with 14 bases left in between. The CDR3 DNA follows: TGTGCCAGCAGCACCAACAGGGCTGCTAACTATGGCTACACCTTC. Translation: CASSTNRAANYGYTF.

This clonotype was found many times. The chain recombines TRBV12-3 or TRBV12-4 with TRBJ1-5; D perhaps matches TRBD1 (5 bases). The V gene lost 6 bases and the J gene lost 0 bases, with 18 bases spanning the gap. There are 17 residues in the CDR3. This CDR3 reads CASSSPRDRYSNQPQHF. CDR3 in DNA: TGTGCCAGCAGCTCGCCTCGGGACCGTTATAGCAATCAGCCCCAGCATTTT.

This clonotype occurred many times. The V gene is TRBV12-3 or TRBV12-4, the J gene TRBJ1-2, with a possible D match to TRBD1 (5 bases). V lost 3 bases, J lost 8 bases, and 7 bases lay in between. This CDR3 region has 11 residues. The CDR3 coding sequence is TGTGCCAGCAGTTTGAACAGGGGCTACACCTTC. It is translated as CASSLNRGYTF.

This clonotype was observed at least ten times. The chain has TRBV3-1 and TRBJ2-5; 8 bases are shared with TRBD2. This CDR3 has 15 residues. The V segment lost 1 base and the J segment 4 bases; nucleotides outside the gene matches: 5. The germline V gene encodes CDR1 LGHDT and CDR2 YNNKEL (reference sequence). For the CDR3, the DNA is TGTGCCAGCAGCCAAGTAGGGACTAGATCAGAGACCCAGTACTTC. It is translated as CASSQVGTRSETQYF.

This clonotype was counted at least ten times. The chain joins TRBV28 to TRBJ1-6; 8 bases map to TRBD1. The CDR3 consists of 14 residues. Germline CDR1 is MDHEN and CDR2 is SYDVKM. Trimming took 3 bases from V and 10 from J; bases not matched to a gene: 5. CDR3 sequence: CASSLTGVRSPLHF. DNA of the CDR3: TGTGCCAGCAGTTTGACAGGGGTTCGGTCACCCCTCCACTTT.

The chain recombines TRBV20-1 with TRBJ2-7; 8 bases map to TRBD1. Germline CDR1 and CDR2: DFQATT and SNEGSKA (reference sequence). The CDR3 runs 16 residues. V shed 3 bases, J shed 4 bases, and the junction held 14 bases outside the gene matches. The CDR3 is CSARDDLGTGHYEQYF. Here the CDR3 DNA reads TGCAGTGCTAGGGATGACCTTGGGACAGGTCATTACGAGCAGTACTTC.

This clonotype appeared a single time. The rearrangement joins TRBV7-2 to TRBJ2-7, with TRBD2 identical over 12 bases. This CDR3 comprises 15 residues. Germline V gene lookup returns CDR1 SGHTA and CDR2 FQGNSA. The V and J ends lost 5 bases and 4 bases, in that order; junction bases with no gene match: 6. The CDR3 loop is CASSPRTSGMYEQYF. DNA of the CDR3: TGTGCCAGCAGCCCCCGGACTAGCGGGATGTACGAGCAGTACTTC.

This sequence joins TRBV6-2 or TRBV6-3 and TRBJ2-7; 8 bases map to TRBD1. CDR1 and CDR2 (germline): MNHEY, SVGEGT. The CDR3 extends over 13 amino acids. Trimming cost V 4 bases and J 5 bases; bases outside gene matches: 4. The CDR3 DNA follows: TGTGCCAGCAGTTCGACAGGGGCCCACGAGCAGTACTTC. It codes for CASSSTGAHEQYF.

This rearrangement joins TRBV6-2 or TRBV6-3 to TRBJ2-7; D not certain. Germline values: CDR1 MNHEY, CDR2 SVGEGT. Deletions cut 0 bases from V and 0 bases from J, with 3 bases between. This CDR3 spans 13 amino acids. CDR3 region: CASSYSVSYEQYF. The CDR3 coding sequence is TGTGCCAGCAGTTACTCTGTCTCCTACGAGCAGTACTTC.

The chain uses TRBV6-1 and TRBJ2-7; TRBD1 might be the D (5 bases). Deletions cut 3 bases from V and 3 bases from J, with 21 bases between. The CDR3 runs 17 residues. Germline lookup yields CDR1 MNHNS and CDR2 SASEGT. In nucleotides, the CDR3 is TGTGCCAGCAGTGATAGAGCTCAGGGCCGTGCCAACTACGAGCAGTACTTC. Amino acids: CASSDRAQGRANYEQYF.

This clonotype was picked up many times. The chain joins TRBV18 to TRBJ1-1; D ambiguous. CDR3 length equals 14 residues. The germline V gene has CDR1 KGHSH and CDR2 LQKENI. The V end lost 4 bases, the J end lost 3 bases, and 12 bases lay between the germline ends. The DNA of the CDR3 is TGTGCCAGCTCACGTCGGTCGTTGTACACTGAAGCTTTCTTT. Translated, it gives CASSRRSLYTEAFF.

V gene TRBV6-1 combines with J gene TRBJ2-7; 11 bases fit TRBD2. The CDR3 spans 15 residues. Per the germline V gene, CDR1 is MNHNS and CDR2 is SASEGT. Trimming cost V 7 bases and J 3 bases; bases outside gene matches: 8. For the CDR3, the DNA is TGTGCCAGCACCAAGAGAACTAGCGGGAGCTACGAGCAGTACTTC. Translating gives CASTKRTSGSYEQYF.